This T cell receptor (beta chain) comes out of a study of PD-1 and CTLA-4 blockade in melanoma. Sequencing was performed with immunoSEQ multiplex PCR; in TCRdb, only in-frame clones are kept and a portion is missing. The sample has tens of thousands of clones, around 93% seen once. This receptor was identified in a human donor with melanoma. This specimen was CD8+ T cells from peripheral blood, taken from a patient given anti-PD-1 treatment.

CDR3 residues: CASSLASGSLYEQFF. CDR3 nucleotide sequence: TGTGCCAGCAGCTTAGCCAGCGGGAGTCTCTATGAGCAGTTCTTC. This chain links TRBV11-2 with TRBJ2-1, with 8 bases that match TRBD2. The CDR3 is made up of 15 amino acids. Germline V CDR1 and CDR2: SGHAT, FQNNGV. The junction had 7 bases not matched to a gene; V was cut back by 1 base and J by 8 bases.